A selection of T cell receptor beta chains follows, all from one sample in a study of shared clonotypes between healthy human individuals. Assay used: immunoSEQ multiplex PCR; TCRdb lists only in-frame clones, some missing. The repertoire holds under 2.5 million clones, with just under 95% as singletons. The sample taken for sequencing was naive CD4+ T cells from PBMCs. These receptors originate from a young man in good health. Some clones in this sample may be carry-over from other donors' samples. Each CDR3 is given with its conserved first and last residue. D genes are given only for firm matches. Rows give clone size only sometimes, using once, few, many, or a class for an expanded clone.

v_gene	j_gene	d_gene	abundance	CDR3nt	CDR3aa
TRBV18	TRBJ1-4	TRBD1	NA	TGTGCCAGCTCCCCAGGACAGGCTCAAACAACTAATGAAAAACTGTTTTTT	CASSPGQAQTTNEKLFF
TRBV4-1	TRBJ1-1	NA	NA	TGCGCCAGCAGACAGGACCGTACCGCCCTGAACACTGAAGCTTTCTTT	CASRQDRTALNTEAFF
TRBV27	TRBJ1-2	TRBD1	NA	TGTGCCAGCAAACTACTCCGACAGGGCGGGTACACCTTC	CASKLLRQGGYTF
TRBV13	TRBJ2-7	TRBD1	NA	TGTGCCAGCAGCTCGAGACCGGGACAGGGGATCTACGAGCAGTACTTC	CASSSRPGQGIYEQYF
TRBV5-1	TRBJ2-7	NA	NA	TGCGCCAGCAGCTTAGGGGACACTGGTTCATACGAGCAGTACTTC	CASSLGDTGSYEQYF
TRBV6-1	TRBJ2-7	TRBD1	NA	TGTGCCGGCAGGGACAGGGTAGGCGAGCAGTACTTC	CAGRDRVGEQYF
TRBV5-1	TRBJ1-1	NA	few	TGCGCCAGCAGCTTGCTTGGCAGGTCCTTTATGAACACTGAAGCTTTCTTT	CASSLLGRSFMNTEAFF
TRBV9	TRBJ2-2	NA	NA	TGTGCCAGCAGCGTTGCAGCGTCCACCGGGGAGCTGTTTTTT	CASSVAASTGELFF
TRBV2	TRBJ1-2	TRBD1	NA	TGTGCCAGCAGTGAATTAGGACAGGACCTTTATGGCTACACCTTC	CASSELGQDLYGYTF
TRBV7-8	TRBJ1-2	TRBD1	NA	TGTGCCAGCAGCAAAGACAGGGGAAAGTCTGATGGCTACACCTTC	CASSKDRGKSDGYTF
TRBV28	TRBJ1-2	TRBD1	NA	TGTGCCAGCAGAAAAGGGGGCTTTGGCTACACCTTC	CASRKGGFGYTF
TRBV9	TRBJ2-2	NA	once	TGTGCCAGCAGCGGACCGGGACCCAACACCGGGGAGCTGTTTTTT	CASSGPGPNTGELFF
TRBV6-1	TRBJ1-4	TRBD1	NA	TGTGCCAGCAGTCCGGACAGGGGGCAGGAAAAACTGTTTTTT	CASSPDRGQEKLFF
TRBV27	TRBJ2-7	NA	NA	TGTGCCAGCAGTTTGCAGAATTGGCCCTCTTCAGCACGCGAGCAGTACTTC	CASSLQNWPSSAREQYF
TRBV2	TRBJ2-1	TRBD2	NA	TGTGCCACCAGCGGGAGAGGAGGTCCTGAGCAGTTCTTC	CATSGRGGPEQFF
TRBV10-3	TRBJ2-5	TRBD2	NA	TGTGCCATCAGTACCGGGGGGTTGGGAGAGACCCAGTACTTC	CAISTGGLGETQYF
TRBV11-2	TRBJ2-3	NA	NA	TGTGCCAGCAGCTTCCCCGCGGCAGATACGCAGTATTTT	CASSFPAADTQYF
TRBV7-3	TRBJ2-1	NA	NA	TGTGCCAGCAGCGGTAGTGGCAGTCTTGAGCAGTTCTTC	CASSGSGSLEQFF
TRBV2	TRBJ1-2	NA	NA	TGTGCCAGCAGTTCGAACATTAACTATGGCTACACCTTC	CASSSNINYGYTF
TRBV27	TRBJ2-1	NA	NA	TGTGCCAGCACCTCGACCGTCGGCTCCTACAATGAGCAGTTCTTC	CASTSTVGSYNEQFF
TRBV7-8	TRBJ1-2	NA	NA	TGTGCCAGCAGCATCCCGGGACAACTTCCCCCGGGCTACACCTTC	CASSIPGQLPPGYTF
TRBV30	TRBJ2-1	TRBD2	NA	TGTACCTGGAAACTAGCGCGTGACAATGAGCAGTTCTTC	CTWKLARDNEQFF
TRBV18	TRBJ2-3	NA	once	TGTGCCAGCTCACCAACAGGGTTAGATACGCAGTATTTT	CASSPTGLDTQYF
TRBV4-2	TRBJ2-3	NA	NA	TGTGCCAGCAGCCAAGACGAAAGGCCTCGGGATACGCAGTATTTT	CASSQDERPRDTQYF
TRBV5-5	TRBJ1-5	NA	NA	TGTGCCAGCAGCTTGGCCGGGCAGGGAGTGCATCAGCCCCAGCATTTT	CASSLAGQGVHQPQHF
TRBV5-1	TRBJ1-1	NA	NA	TGCGCCAGCAGCTTGGCTCGGGTGAACACTGAAGCTTTCTTT	CASSLARVNTEAFF
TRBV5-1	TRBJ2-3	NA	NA	TGCGCCAGCAGCTCGACCACTCACACAGATACGCAGTATTTT	CASSSTTHTDTQYF
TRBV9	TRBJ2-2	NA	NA	TGTGCCAGCAGCGGGGGAAGGTCGGCCGGGGAGCTGTTTTTT	CASSGGRSAGELFF
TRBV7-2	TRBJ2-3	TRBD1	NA	TGTGCCAGCAGCCCCGGGACAGGGCCCACCGGTACGCAGTATTTT	CASSPGTGPTGTQYF
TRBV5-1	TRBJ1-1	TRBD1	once	TGCGCCAGCAGCAGGTCCGGGACAGGGCGGACTGAAGCTTTCTTT	CASSRSGTGRTEAFF
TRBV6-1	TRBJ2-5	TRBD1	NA	TGTGCCAGCAGTGAACCCGGGACAGTACCCCGGGAGTACTTC	CASSEPGTVPREYF
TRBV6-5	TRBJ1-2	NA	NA	TGTGCCAGCAGTTACTCTGGTCAGGGCTTTCACTATGGCTACACCTTC	CASSYSGQGFHYGYTF
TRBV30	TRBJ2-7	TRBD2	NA	TGTGCCTGGAGTGGGGGCCAGCGGGAGCGGTACGAGCAGTACTTC	CAWSGGQRERYEQYF
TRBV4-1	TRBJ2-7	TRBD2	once	TGCGCCAGCAGCCAGCCGACTAGCGGTATCTACGAGCAGTACTTC	CASSQPTSGIYEQYF
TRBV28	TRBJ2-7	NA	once	TGTGCCAGCAGTTACAGGGTGTACGAGCAGTACTTC	CASSYRVYEQYF
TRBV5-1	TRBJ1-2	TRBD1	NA	TGCGCCAGCCGAGAACAGGGGAACTATGGCTACACCTTC	CASREQGNYGYTF
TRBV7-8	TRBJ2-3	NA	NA	TGTGCCAGCAACAAGGGGGGCCGGGATACGCAGTATTTT	CASNKGGRDTQYF
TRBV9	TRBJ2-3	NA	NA	TGTGCCAGCAGCCCAACGGGGGCTGCAGATACGCAGTATTTT	CASSPTGAADTQYF
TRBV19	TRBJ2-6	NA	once	TGTGCCAGTAGTATAGGACAGATCTCTGGGGCCAACGTCCTGACTTTC	CASSIGQISGANVLTF
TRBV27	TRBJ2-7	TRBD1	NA	TGTGCCAGCAGAAGACAGGGGCCTTACGAGCAGTACTTC	CASRRQGPYEQYF
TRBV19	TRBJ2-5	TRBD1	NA	TGTGCCAGTAGTATCCTCACGGGACAGGGGAGGCGAGAGACCCAGTACTTC	CASSILTGQGRRETQYF
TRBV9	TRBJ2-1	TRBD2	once	TGTGCCAGCAGCGCAGGGACTAGCGGTTCCCCTTTAGGGTTCTTC	CASSAGTSGSPLGFF